The 25 T cell receptor beta chains below were found in one sample sequenced in a study of blood T cell repertoires in COVID-19 (dated by TCRdb to between 2020 and 2021). Libraries were built with the immunoSEQ multiplex PCR assay. Drawn from immuneACCESS, this table holds only the in-frame rearrangements with V and J called that TCRdb kept. Clones are partly lost; checked studies trace under half to an unresolved V gene and leave the rest unexplained. The sample data list over 200,000 clones, and roughly nine tenths of these were observed just once. The ten largest account for 9.5% to 14% of the sample. Sequencing used PBMCs or T cells enriched from blood (not recorded which). Receptors were obtained from a man aged 25-40 years who had recovered from COVID-19.

The J gene is TRBJ1-2, the V gene TRBV10-3; D unclear. Trimming removed 7 bases at V and 2 bases at J, with 17 bases between. The CDR3 covers 15 residues. Germline V gene data show CDR1 as ENHRY and CDR2 as SYGVKD. The CDR3 protein is CAITPGRIINYGYTF. DNA of the CDR3: TGTGCCATCACCCCAGGTCGGATAATAAACTATGGCTACACCTTC.

The rearrangement links TRBV27 to TRBJ1-1, with 9 bases fitting TRBD1. CDR1 is MNHEY, CDR2 SMNVEV, per germline (reference sequence). V was pared by 4 bases and J by 3 bases, with 12 bases of the junction left unmatched. The CDR3 is 17 amino acids. DNA of the CDR3: TGTGCCAGCAGTTCACTACAGGGGGCACTGAGGGACACTGAAGCTTTCTTT. Its translation: CASSSLQGALRDTEAFF.

V gene TRBV3-1 (or the pseudogene TRBV3-2) combines with J gene TRBJ2-1, with a possible D match to TRBD1 (5 bases). In germline, CDR1 is LGHDT, CDR2 YNNKEL (reference sequence). The V end was cut by 5 bases, the J end by 3 bases, with 8 bases between. The CDR3 consists of 13 residues. The CDR3 sequence is CASSGQGYNEQFF. DNA of the CDR3: TGTGCCAGCAGCGGGCAGGGCTACAATGAGCAGTTCTTC.

This chain connects TRBV24-1 to TRBJ2-7; 10 nucleotides align to TRBD2. CDR1 and CDR2 from the germline V gene are KGHDR and SFDVKD. V was clipped by 3 bases and J by 6 bases; unmatched bases: 13. The CDR3 totals 17 residues. CDR3 region: CATSDARSGRPAGEQYF. DNA of the CDR3: TGTGCCACCAGTGATGCCCGTAGCGGGAGGCCCGCGGGCGAGCAGTACTTC.

The chain employs TRBV29-1 and TRBJ1-1; possible D gene TRBD1, 5 bases. The CDR3 spans 13 residues. Trimming took 8 bases from V and 4 from J, leaving 17 bases between them. CDR1 is SQVTM and CDR2 is ANQGSEA in the germline V gene. CDR3 protein: CSSSGGRGTEAFF. CDR3 coding DNA: TGCAGCTCAAGCGGGGGAAGGGGCACTGAAGCTTTCTTT.

The rearrangement uses TRBV27 and TRBJ1-2; the match to TRBD1 covers 8 bases. Trimming removed 4 bases from V and 2 bases from J; junction bases left unmatched: 6. Per germline, CDR1 MNHEY and CDR2 SMNVEV (reference sequence). The CDR3 contains 15 residues. CDR3 bases: TGTGCCAGCAGTTCCTCCGGGACAGGAAACTATGGCTACACCTTC. It codes for CASSSSGTGNYGYTF.

This chain uses TRBV19 with TRBJ1-5; D unresolved. This CDR3 region has 16 residues. Germline CDR1 reads LNHDA; CDR2 reads SQIVND (reference sequence). Trimming removed 1 base from V and 0 bases from J, with 10 bases in between. The CDR3 DNA reads TGTGCCAGTAGTATAGTATACAGCCATAGCAATCAGCCCCAGCATTTT. Amino acid sequence: CASSIVYSHSNQPQHF.

The chain is built from TRBV11-2 and TRBJ1-2; 7 nucleotides line up with TRBD1. This CDR3 is 15 amino acids long. Germline V CDR1 and CDR2: SGHAT, FQNNGV. The V segment lost 5 bases and the J segment 5 bases; nucleotides outside the gene matches: 11. CDR3: CASSPGGGALYGYTF. CDR3 in DNA: TGTGCCAGCAGCCCCGGAGGGGGCGCATTATATGGCTACACCTTC. Combining the CDR3 with reference TRBV11-2 and TRBJ1-2 gives the whole variable domain EAGVAQSPRYKIIEKRQSVAFWCNPISGHATLYWYQQILGQGPKLLIQFQNNGVVDDSQLPKDRFSAERLKGVDSTLKIQPAKLEDSAVYLCASSPGGGALYGYTFGSGTRLTVV.

The chain combines TRBV7-9 with TRBJ1-2; possible D gene TRBD1, 5 bases. From germline, CDR1 is SEHNR and CDR2 FQNEAQ (reference sequence). The CDR3 runs 17 residues. Trimming cost V 3 bases and J 3 bases, with 20 bases left between them. The CDR3 region is CASSFIGGLHEDYGYTF. The DNA of the CDR3 is TGTGCCAGCAGCTTTATCGGGGGTCTACATGAAGACTATGGCTACACCTTC.

This chain uses TRBV5-4 with TRBJ1-3; 7 bases line up with TRBD1. Losses at the gene ends were 0 bases for V and 2 bases for J; bases not matched to a gene: 2. This CDR3 comprises 15 residues. Germline V gene data show CDR1 as SGHNT and CDR2 as YYREEE (reference sequence). The CDR3 here is CASSLGGGPGNTIYF. The CDR3 DNA reads as TGTGCCAGCAGCTTGGGAGGGGGCCCTGGAAACACCATATATTTT.

The V gene is TRBV27, the J gene TRBJ2-2; TRBD2 matches at 8 bases. This CDR3 region has 17 residues. Unmatched junction bases numbered 15, after V lost 3 bases and J lost 9 bases. Germline CDR1 MNHEY, CDR2 SMNVEV (reference sequence). The CDR3 DNA is TGTGCCAGCAGTTTTAGTGGGCGGGGGGCCGGCCTTTGGGAGCTGTTTTTT. Amino acid sequence: CASSFSGRGAGLWELFF.

The chain combines TRBV12-5 with TRBJ2-2; TRBD2 might be the D (5 bases). V was trimmed by 3 bases and J by 0 bases, leaving 8 bases between them. The CDR3 loop spans 15 amino acids. The germline CDR1 and CDR2 sequences are LGHNT and FRNRAP. CDR3 DNA sequence: TGTGCTAGTGGTTTAAGAGGGACGAACACCGGGGAGCTGTTTTTT. Residues: CASGLRGTNTGELFF.

This chain connects TRBV5-6 to TRBJ1-3, with D possibly TRBD1 on 5 matching bases. CDR1 and CDR2 from the germline V gene are SGHDT and YYEEEE. This CDR3 comprises 13 residues. V was trimmed by 0 bases and J by 4 bases, leaving 5 bases between them. CDR3 loop: CASSLDRGNTIYF. The CDR3 DNA follows: TGTGCCAGCAGCTTGGACAGGGGAAACACCATATATTTT.

This rearrangement joins TRBV7-8 to TRBJ2-1; TRBD2 agrees at 9 bases. With V trimmed by 2 bases and J by 2 bases, 10 bases remained unmatched. This CDR3 region has 18 residues. Per germline, CDR1 SGHVS and CDR2 FQNEAQ. The chain's CDR3 is CASSLNYISGRTYNEQFF. CDR3 nucleotide sequence: TGTGCCAGCAGCTTAAATTACATAAGCGGGAGGACCTACAATGAGCAGTTCTTC. Full variable domain (remainder filled in from reference TRBV7-8 and TRBJ2-1): GAGVSQSPRYKVAKRGQDVALRCDPISGHVSLFWYQQALGQGPEFLTYFQNEAQLDKSGLPSDRFFAERPEGSVSTLKIQRTQQEDSAVYLCASSLNYISGRTYNEQFFGPGTRLTVL.

The chain carries TRBV11-3 and TRBJ2-2, with D possibly being TRBD2 (5 bases). The CDR3 is 15 residues long. The germline gives CDR1 SGHNT, CDR2 YENEEA. Trimming pared 5 bases from V and 4 bases from J, leaving 14 bases between. The CDR3 nucleotides are TGTGCCAGCAGCCGCGAACTAGATTCCACCGGGGAGCTGTTTTTT. Amino acid sequence: CASSRELDSTGELFF.

The rearrangement joins TRBV11-2 to TRBJ1-1, with unresolved D. The CDR3 loop spans 13 amino acids. Trimming left V 2 bases short and J 4 bases short, with 8 bases between. Germline assignment: CDR1 SGHAT and CDR2 FQNNGV. The CDR3 loop reads CASSLRETTEAFF. The CDR3 DNA reads TGTGCCAGCAGCTTAAGAGAAACCACTGAAGCTTTCTTT.

The genes are TRBV7-9 and TRBJ1-5; D is unresolved. Trimming pared 5 bases from V and 1 base from J, leaving 6 bases between. This CDR3 contains 13 residues. The germline V gene has CDR1 SEHNR and CDR2 FQNEAQ (reference sequence). CDR3 DNA sequence: TGTGCCAGCAGCGACACAAGCAATCAGCCCCAGCATTTT. Translated: CASSDTSNQPQHF.

V and J are TRBV7-2 and TRBJ2-1; maybe TRBD2 (5 bases). Germline loops: CDR1 SGHTA, CDR2 FQGNSA. The V end was cut by 1 base, the J end by 0 bases, with 16 bases between. The CDR3 has 18 amino acids. In DNA, the CDR3 is TGTGCCAGCAGCTTAGAGTTTGGCGGGCCCAGCTCCTACAATGAGCAGTTCTTC. Protein sequence: CASSLEFGGPSSYNEQFF.

This clone was seen a few times. This rearrangement joins TRBV5-4 to TRBJ1-6; D remains ambiguous. CDR3 length: 15 residues. V was shortened by 4 bases and J by 5 bases, with 13 bases between the two germline ends. Per the germline V gene, CDR1 is SGHNT and CDR2 is YYREEE (reference sequence). The CDR3 DNA is TGTGCCAGCAGCCCAGGCGGGGTACATAATTCACCCCTCCACTTT. Protein sequence: CASSPGGVHNSPLHF.

The chain employs TRBV9 and TRBJ2-7; 7 nucleotides match TRBD2. Germline CDR1 reads SGDLS; CDR2 reads YYNGEE. With V trimmed by 10 bases and J by 12 bases, 22 bases remained unmatched. This CDR3 is 14 amino acids long. The CDR3: CARDGGTDDCVPYF. DNA for the CDR3: TGTGCCCGTGACGGGGGGACGGACGATTGTGTTCCGTACTTC. Supplemented by reference TRBV9 and TRBJ2-7, the full variable domain reads DSGVTQTPKHLITATGQRVTLRCSPRSGDLSVYWYQQSLDQGLQFLIQYYNGEERAKGNILERFSAQQFPDLHSELNLSSLELGDSALYFCARDGGTDDCVPYFGPGTRLTVT.

The CDR3 DNA follows: TGTGCCAGCAGCCAAGTCTCAGGGGGTTCGCAAGGCTACACCTTC. It specifies CASSQVSGGSQGYTF. This sequence joins TRBV4-2 and TRBJ1-2; TRBD1 matches at 7 bases. Germline values: CDR1 LGHNA, CDR2 YNFKEQ. J lost 8 bases, V lost 1 base, and 10 bases had no gene match. The CDR3 has 15 amino acids.

The chain couples TRBV7-3 to TRBJ2-6, with D possibly matching TRBD1 (6 bases). This CDR3 region has 16 residues. Germline V gene sequence: CDR1 SGHTA, CDR2 FQGTGA. V lost 6 bases, J lost 4 bases, and 16 bases lay in between. The DNA for the CDR3 is TGTGCCAGCAGTTTCACCGCAGGGGCCGGGGCCAACGTCCTGACTTTC. Translation: CASSFTAGAGANVLTF.

The chain carries TRBV28 and TRBJ1-2, with D perhaps TRBD1 (6 bases). With 6 bases removed from V and 5 bases from J, the gap between germline ends came to 22 bases. Germline V CDR1 and CDR2: MDHEN, SYDVKM. This CDR3 region has 16 residues. DNA for the CDR3: TGTGCCAGCAGGCCCACCACGCTCAGGGGAAGGTATGGCTACACCTTC. Translation: CASRPTTLRGRYGYTF.

The chain joins TRBV7-8 to TRBJ1-1; D might be TRBD1 (5 bases). Between the trimmed V and J ends, which lost 3 bases and 6 bases, there was a span of 14 bases. From germline, CDR1 is SGHVS and CDR2 FQNEAQ. The CDR3 loop spans 14 amino acids. The CDR3 region is CASSFGRVVAEAFF. The CDR3 region has the DNA TGTGCCAGCAGCTTCGGCAGGGTGGTCGCTGAAGCTTTCTTT.

The rearrangement joins TRBV4-1 to TRBJ1-1; D uncertain. The CDR3 is 12 residues long. Trimming left V 6 bases short and J 5 bases short, with 10 bases between. Per the germline V gene, CDR1 is MGHRA and CDR2 is YSYEKL. The chain's CDR3 is CASRNWETEAFF. CDR3 DNA: TGCGCCAGCAGGAACTGGGAGACTGAAGCTTTCTTT.